This T cell receptor (beta chain) was captured by sequencing in a study of shared clonotypes between healthy human individuals. Study-wide background: Per-donor plates numbered three CD4 naive, three CD4 memory, two CD8 naive and one CD8 memory. Study results and limitations: Clonotype sharing across a handful of donors was observed for about 4.8% of naive CD4 clonotypes.

The CDR3 spans 13 residues. CDR1 and CDR2 (germline): MNHNY, SVGAGI (reference sequence). The germline V and J ends were trimmed by 5 bases and 5 bases, with 9 bases remaining between them. TCRdb's copy holds only in-frame clones and misses some; the assay was immunoSEQ multiplex PCR. The data show under 2.5 million clones, under 95% seen once. This clone came up once. The antigen is not known. The material sequenced was naive CD4+ T cells from PBMCs. Subset indicated: CD45RA+ positively selected. The chain has TRBV6-6 and TRBJ1-4, with D tentatively TRBD1 (6 bases). The source of this sequence is a man younger than 35 in good health. Some clones in this sample may be carry-over from other donors' samples. The CDR3 DNA follows: TGTGCCAGCAGTGGGGACATAAATGAAAAACTGTTTTTT. Translating it yields CASSGDINEKLFF.